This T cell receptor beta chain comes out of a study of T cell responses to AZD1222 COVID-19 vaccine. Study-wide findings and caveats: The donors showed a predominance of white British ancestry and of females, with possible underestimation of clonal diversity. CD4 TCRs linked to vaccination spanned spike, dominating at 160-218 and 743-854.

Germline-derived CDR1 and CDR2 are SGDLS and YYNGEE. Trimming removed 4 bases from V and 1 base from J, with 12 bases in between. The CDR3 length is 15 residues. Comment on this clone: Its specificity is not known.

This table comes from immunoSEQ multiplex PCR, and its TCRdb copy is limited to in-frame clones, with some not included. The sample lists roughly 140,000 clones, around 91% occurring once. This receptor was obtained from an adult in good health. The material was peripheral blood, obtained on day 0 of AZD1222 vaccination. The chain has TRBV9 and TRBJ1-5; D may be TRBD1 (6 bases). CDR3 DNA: TGTGCCAGCAGCAAGGGGGGATTGAGCAATCAGCCCCAGCATTTT. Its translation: CASSKGGLSNQPQHF.